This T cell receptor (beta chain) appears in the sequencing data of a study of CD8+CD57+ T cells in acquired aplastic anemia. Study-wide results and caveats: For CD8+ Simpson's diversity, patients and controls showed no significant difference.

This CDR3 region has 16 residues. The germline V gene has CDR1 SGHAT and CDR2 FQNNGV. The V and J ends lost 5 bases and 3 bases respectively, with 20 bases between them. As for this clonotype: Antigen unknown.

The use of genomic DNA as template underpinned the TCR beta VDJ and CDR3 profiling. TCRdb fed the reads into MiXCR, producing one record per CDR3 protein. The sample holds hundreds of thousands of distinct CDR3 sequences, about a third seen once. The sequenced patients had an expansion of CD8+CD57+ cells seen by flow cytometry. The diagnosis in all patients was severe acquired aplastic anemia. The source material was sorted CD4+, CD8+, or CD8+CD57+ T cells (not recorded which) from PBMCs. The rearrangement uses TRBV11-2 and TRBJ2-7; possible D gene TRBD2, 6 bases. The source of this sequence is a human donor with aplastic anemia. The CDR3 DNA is TGTGCCAGCAGCCAAGGCGGGATTGGGGGAGGCTACGAGCAGTACTTC. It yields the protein CASSQGGIGGGYEQYF.